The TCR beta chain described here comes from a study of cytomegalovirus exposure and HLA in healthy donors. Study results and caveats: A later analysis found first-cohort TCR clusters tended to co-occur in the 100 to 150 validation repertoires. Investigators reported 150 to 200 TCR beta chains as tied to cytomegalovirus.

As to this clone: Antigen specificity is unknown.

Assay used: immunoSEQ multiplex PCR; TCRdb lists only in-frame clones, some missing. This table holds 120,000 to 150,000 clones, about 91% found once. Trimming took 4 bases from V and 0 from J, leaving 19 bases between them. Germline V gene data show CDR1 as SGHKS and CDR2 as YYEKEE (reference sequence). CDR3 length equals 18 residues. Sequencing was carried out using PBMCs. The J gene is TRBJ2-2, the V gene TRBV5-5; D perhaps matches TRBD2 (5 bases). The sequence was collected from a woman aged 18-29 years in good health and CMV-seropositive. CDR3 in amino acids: CASSLGISPASNTGELFF. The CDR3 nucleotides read TGTGCCAGCAGCCTCGGGATCTCTCCAGCCTCGAACACCGGGGAGCTGTTTTTT. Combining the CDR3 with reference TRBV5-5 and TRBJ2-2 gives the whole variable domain DAGVTQSPTHLIKTRGQQVTLRCSPISGHKSVSWYQQVLGQGPQFIFQYYEKEERGRGNFPDRFSARQFPNYSSELNVNALLLGDSALYLCASSLGISPASNTGELFFGEGSRLTVL.